These T cell receptor beta chains were read from a single sample in a study of identical twins. Using its own MiXCR run on the 5' RACE reads, TCRdb lists one record per CDR3 protein. Of approximately 500,000 distinct CDR3 sequences listed, approximately 14% are singletons. The sample was also linked to a second study, of yellow fever vaccine responses in identical twins.

The source material was CD4+ T cells sorted from blood. The receptor set was obtained from a woman aged 18-30 years in good health. Both conserved end residues are part of each CDR3. The order of the fields is clone size, J gene, D gene, V gene, CDR3 DNA, CDR3 protein. D genes are given only for firm matches. The listing skips clone size in some rows; elsewhere it reads once, few, many or a size class.

clone_size: few
j_call: TRBJ2-1
d_call: TRBD2
v_call: TRBV20-1
cdr3_nt: TGCAGTGCTAGAGATTTCGCGCGGGGGGGCCACAATGAGCAGTTCTTC
cdr3_aa: CSARDFARGGHNEQFF

clone_size: few
j_call: TRBJ1-1
d_call: TRBD1
v_call: TRBV20-1
cdr3_nt: TGCAGTGCTCGGGACAGGCGTGGGACTGAAGCTTTCTTT
cdr3_aa: CSARDRRGTEAFF

clone_size: .
j_call: TRBJ2-7
d_call: .
v_call: TRBV29-1
cdr3_nt: TGCAGCGCTGGTTGGAGGGGGACCTACGAGCAGTACTTC
cdr3_aa: CSAGWRGTYEQYF

clone_size: .
j_call: TRBJ2-7
d_call: TRBD2
v_call: TRBV11-1
cdr3_nt: TGTGCCAGCAGCTTAACGCTAGCGGGAGTCTACGAGCAGTACTTC
cdr3_aa: CASSLTLAGVYEQYF

clone_size: many
j_call: TRBJ2-7
d_call: TRBD2
v_call: TRBV5-1
cdr3_nt: TGCGCCAGCAGCTTGCGGACTAGCGGGGCAACCTACGAGCAGTACTTC
cdr3_aa: CASSLRTSGATYEQYF

clone_size: .
j_call: TRBJ1-1
d_call: .
v_call: TRBV6-1
cdr3_nt: TGTGCCAGCAACCAAGGGACAACGAACACTGAAGCTTTCTTT
cdr3_aa: CASNQGTTNTEAFF

clone_size: .
j_call: TRBJ2-3
d_call: .
v_call: TRBV5-1
cdr3_nt: TGCGCCAGCAGCAGGACGACCGCCACAGATACGCAGTATTTT
cdr3_aa: CASSRTTATDTQYF

clone_size: few
j_call: TRBJ2-5
d_call: TRBD1
v_call: TRBV20-1
cdr3_nt: TGCAGTGCTAGAGATAACCCGGGACAGGTTCAAGAGACCCAGTACTTC
cdr3_aa: CSARDNPGQVQETQYF

clone_size: .
j_call: TRBJ2-1
d_call: TRBD2
v_call: TRBV4-2
cdr3_nt: TGTGCCAGCAGCCCATCAGCGGGGGGGCCACATGAGCAGTTCTTC
cdr3_aa: CASSPSAGGPHEQFF

clone_size: .
j_call: TRBJ2-5
d_call: TRBD1
v_call: TRBV6-4
cdr3_nt: TGTGCCAGCAGGACTCAGTCGACAGGGATCCGTGAGGAGACCCAGTACTTC
cdr3_aa: CASRTQSTGIREETQYF

clone_size: few
j_call: TRBJ1-1
d_call: .
v_call: TRBV12-3/TRBV12-4
cdr3_nt: TGTGCCAGCACAGGCAGGGAGTGGACTGAAGCTTTCTTT
cdr3_aa: CASTGREWTEAFF

clone_size: many
j_call: TRBJ2-3
d_call: .
v_call: TRBV7-2
cdr3_nt: TGTGCCAGCAGCCGGGTGGGCACAGATACGCAGTATTTT
cdr3_aa: CASSRVGTDTQYF

clone_size: .
j_call: TRBJ2-7
d_call: TRBD2
v_call: TRBV7-2
cdr3_nt: TGTGCCAGCGGGCGGGAGGCTTCCTACGAGCAGTACTTC
cdr3_aa: CASGREASYEQYF

clone_size: .
j_call: TRBJ1-2
d_call: .
v_call: TRBV10-3
cdr3_nt: TGTGCCATCAGTTACCGGGGCACAAGCTATGGCTACACCTTC
cdr3_aa: CAISYRGTSYGYTF

clone_size: .
j_call: TRBJ2-3
d_call: TRBD2
v_call: TRBV24-1
cdr3_nt: TGTGCCACCAGTGATTTTACGGGGGGATTAACAGATACGCAGTATTTT
cdr3_aa: CATSDFTGGLTDTQYF

clone_size: .
j_call: TRBJ2-3
d_call: TRBD2
v_call: TRBV7-8
cdr3_nt: TGTGCCAGCAGCTTATTGTGGGAGGGCCGTGGAGATACGCAGTATTTT
cdr3_aa: CASSLLWEGRGDTQYF

clone_size: .
j_call: TRBJ2-5
d_call: .
v_call: TRBV10-3
cdr3_nt: TGTGCCATCAGTGAGTTCAGAGAGACCCAGTACTTC
cdr3_aa: CAISEFRETQYF

clone_size: many
j_call: TRBJ1-6
d_call: .
v_call: TRBV10-2
cdr3_nt: TGCGCCAGCAGTGGAACAGGGTGGATGGATTCACCCCTCCACTTT
cdr3_aa: CASSGTGWMDSPLHF

clone_size: .
j_call: TRBJ1-6
d_call: TRBD1
v_call: TRBV7-8
cdr3_nt: TGTGCCAGCACCCCAACGGGACAGGGATTTTCACCCCTCCACTTT
cdr3_aa: CASTPTGQGFSPLHF

clone_size: few
j_call: TRBJ1-5
d_call: .
v_call: TRBV2
cdr3_nt: TGTGCCAGCAGTTCCCGCGGGACTCTTAGCAATCAGCCCCAGCATTTT
cdr3_aa: CASSSRGTLSNQPQHF

clone_size: .
j_call: TRBJ1-1
d_call: .
v_call: TRBV29-1
cdr3_nt: TGCAGCGTCGGGACCCTTGAAGCAGCTTTCTTT
cdr3_aa: CSVGTLEAAFF

clone_size: .
j_call: TRBJ2-5
d_call: TRBD2
v_call: TRBV4-1
cdr3_nt: TGCGCCAGCAGCCTAGATCAGCGGGGGGAAGAGACCCAGTACTTC
cdr3_aa: CASSLDQRGEETQYF

clone_size: many
j_call: TRBJ1-6
d_call: TRBD1
v_call: TRBV29-1
cdr3_nt: TGCAGCGTTGCACAGGGGGTGAATTCACCCCTCCACTTT
cdr3_aa: CSVAQGVNSPLHF

clone_size: few
j_call: TRBJ2-7
d_call: TRBD1
v_call: TRBV9
cdr3_nt: TGTGCCAGCAGCGGCGCCGGGACAGGGGCCTACGAGCAGTACTTC
cdr3_aa: CASSGAGTGAYEQYF

clone_size: .
j_call: TRBJ2-1
d_call: .
v_call: TRBV19
cdr3_nt: TGTGCCAGTAGTACACAGGGACGCTCGAGGGACAATGAGCAGTTCTTC
cdr3_aa: CASSTQGRSRDNEQFF

clone_size: .
j_call: TRBJ2-5
d_call: TRBD2
v_call: TRBV6-1
cdr3_nt: TGTGCCAGCGGTCGTAGCGGGGGGGTCCGAGAGACCCAGTACTTC
cdr3_aa: CASGRSGGVRETQYF

clone_size: .
j_call: TRBJ2-5
d_call: .
v_call: TRBV5-1
cdr3_nt: TGCGCCAGCAGCTTGGTAATCCACCCAGGGCAGGAGACCCAGTACTTC
cdr3_aa: CASSLVIHPGQETQYF

clone_size: many
j_call: TRBJ2-1
d_call: .
v_call: TRBV7-2
cdr3_nt: TGTGCCAGCAGCTTAATCTCTGGGGCTCGTAACCATGAGCAGTTCTTC
cdr3_aa: CASSLISGARNHEQFF

clone_size: .
j_call: TRBJ2-7
d_call: .
v_call: TRBV5-1
cdr3_nt: TGCGCCAGCAGCGTAATCCCGGGGCAGAGCTCCTACGAGCAGTACTTC
cdr3_aa: CASSVIPGQSSYEQYF

clone_size: .
j_call: TRBJ2-3
d_call: .
v_call: TRBV4-2
cdr3_nt: TGTGCCAGCAGCCAAGATCGGAGGGGCGCTAGCACAGATACGCAGTATTTT
cdr3_aa: CASSQDRRGASTDTQYF

clone_size: few
j_call: TRBJ2-3
d_call: .
v_call: TRBV5-1
cdr3_nt: TGCGCCAGCAAGGGGGGAACAGATACGCAGTATTTT
cdr3_aa: CASKGGTDTQYF

clone_size: few
j_call: TRBJ2-7
d_call: .
v_call: TRBV5-1
cdr3_nt: TGCGCGAGCAGCTCGGGGGCAGGGATCACCTACGAGCAGTACTTC
cdr3_aa: CASSSGAGITYEQYF

clone_size: few
j_call: TRBJ2-7
d_call: .
v_call: TRBV5-1
cdr3_nt: TGCGCCAGCAGCTTGGATCAGTCCTACGAGCAGTACTTC
cdr3_aa: CASSLDQSYEQYF

clone_size: .
j_call: TRBJ2-3
d_call: TRBD2
v_call: TRBV24-1
cdr3_nt: TGTGCCACCAGTGGCCCAACTAGCGGGCGGCAGTATTTT
cdr3_aa: CATSGPTSGRQYF

clone_size: .
j_call: TRBJ1-6
d_call: .
v_call: TRBV2
cdr3_nt: TGTGCCAGCAAGCCGGGATCCCTCAATTCACCCCTCCACTTT
cdr3_aa: CASKPGSLNSPLHF

clone_size: few
j_call: TRBJ2-6
d_call: .
v_call: TRBV5-5
cdr3_nt: TGTGCCAGCAGCACAACCGGGAGTAACTCTGGGGCCAACGTCCTGACTTTC
cdr3_aa: CASSTTGSNSGANVLTF

clone_size: .
j_call: TRBJ2-1
d_call: .
v_call: TRBV5-1
cdr3_nt: TGCGCCAGCAGCTCCCAGTCGAACAATGAGCAGTTCTTC
cdr3_aa: CASSSQSNNEQFF

clone_size: .
j_call: TRBJ2-4
d_call: .
v_call: TRBV29-1
cdr3_nt: TGCAGCGTTGAAGCCCAGGGGGGCATTCAGTACTTC
cdr3_aa: CSVEAQGGIQYF

clone_size: few
j_call: TRBJ2-2
d_call: TRBD1
v_call: TRBV10-3
cdr3_nt: TGTGCCACCTACCTGGGACAGGGCGGGGAGCTGTTTTTT
cdr3_aa: CATYLGQGGELFF

clone_size: few
j_call: TRBJ2-7
d_call: .
v_call: TRBV5-1
cdr3_nt: TGCGCCAGCAGCGCAGATGGGCTGGCCATCTACGAGCAGTACTTC
cdr3_aa: CASSADGLAIYEQYF

clone_size: .
j_call: TRBJ2-1
d_call: .
v_call: TRBV24-1
cdr3_nt: TGTGCCACCAGTGCAACAGGTACTAAGAATGAGCAGTTCTTC
cdr3_aa: CATSATGTKNEQFF

clone_size: few
j_call: TRBJ1-4
d_call: .
v_call: TRBV2
cdr3_nt: TGTGCCAGCAGTGATGACGAAAAACTGTTTTTT
cdr3_aa: CASSDDEKLFF

clone_size: .
j_call: TRBJ2-5
d_call: .
v_call: TRBV20-1
cdr3_nt: TGCAGTGCCAAAAACAGGGAGACCCAGTACTTC
cdr3_aa: CSAKNRETQYF

clone_size: .
j_call: TRBJ2-6
d_call: .
v_call: TRBV3-1
cdr3_nt: TGTGCCAGCAGCCCGGGGACCCCTGGGGCCAACGTCCTGACTTTC
cdr3_aa: CASSPGTPGANVLTF

clone_size: few
j_call: TRBJ2-5
d_call: .
v_call: TRBV12-3/TRBV12-4
cdr3_nt: TGTGCCAGCAGCCAATACGGGGAACGGTCGGAGACCCAGTACTTC
cdr3_aa: CASSQYGERSETQYF

clone_size: few
j_call: TRBJ2-6
d_call: .
v_call: TRBV6-5
cdr3_nt: TGTGCCAGCAGTTACTCATCGTGGGGACCCCCCTCTGGGGCCAACGTCCTGACTTTC
cdr3_aa: CASSYSSWGPPSGANVLTF

clone_size: few
j_call: TRBJ2-1
d_call: .
v_call: TRBV7-6
cdr3_nt: TGTGCCAGCAGCTTACATTTAGTGGGGGGGCAGGGAGCCTACAATGAGCAGTTCTTC
cdr3_aa: CASSLHLVGGQGAYNEQFF

clone_size: .
j_call: TRBJ2-5
d_call: .
v_call: TRBV29-1
cdr3_nt: TGCAGCGTGGTCCAGACAGGAGAGACCCAGTACTTC
cdr3_aa: CSVVQTGETQYF

clone_size: .
j_call: TRBJ1-6
d_call: .
v_call: TRBV5-1
cdr3_nt: TGCGCCAGCAGCGAGGGCCTCGGGTGGAATTCACCCCTCCACTTT
cdr3_aa: CASSEGLGWNSPLHF

clone_size: .
j_call: TRBJ1-6
d_call: TRBD1
v_call: TRBV27
cdr3_nt: TGTGCCAGCAGTCCGGGGACAGGGGCGATGAATTCACCCCTCCACTTT
cdr3_aa: CASSPGTGAMNSPLHF

clone_size: .
j_call: TRBJ1-2
d_call: .
v_call: TRBV20-1
cdr3_nt: TGCAGTGCTAGAGACCCCGGGACACAGTATGGCTACACCTTC
cdr3_aa: CSARDPGTQYGYTF

clone_size: .
j_call: TRBJ2-7
d_call: TRBD2
v_call: TRBV12-3/TRBV12-4
cdr3_nt: TGTGCCAGCAGTCCGACTAGCGGGGGTCTCTATCCCCACGAGCAGTACTTC
cdr3_aa: CASSPTSGGLYPHEQYF

clone_size: .
j_call: TRBJ2-7
d_call: TRBD2
v_call: TRBV24-1
cdr3_nt: TGTGCCACCAGTGACCCTAAAACCAGCGGGAGCCCCTACGAGCAGTACTTC
cdr3_aa: CATSDPKTSGSPYEQYF

clone_size: few
j_call: TRBJ1-6
d_call: TRBD1
v_call: TRBV27
cdr3_nt: TGTGCCAGCAGCGACAGGGCGATAATTTCACCCCTCCACTTT
cdr3_aa: CASSDRAIISPLHF

clone_size: few
j_call: TRBJ2-3
d_call: .
v_call: TRBV5-1
cdr3_nt: TGCGCCAGCAGCTTGCGGGGTTATAGCGGACCAAGCACAGATACGCAGTATTTT
cdr3_aa: CASSLRGYSGPSTDTQYF

clone_size: few
j_call: TRBJ2-5
d_call: TRBD2
v_call: TRBV5-1
cdr3_nt: TGCGCCAGCAGCATTAACGGGGGGGGAGCCCCCCATGAGACCCAGTACTTC
cdr3_aa: CASSINGGGAPHETQYF

clone_size: few
j_call: TRBJ2-3
d_call: .
v_call: TRBV3-1
cdr3_nt: TGTGCCAGCAGCCGACTACTTAGCACAGATACGCAGTATTTT
cdr3_aa: CASSRLLSTDTQYF

clone_size: .
j_call: TRBJ1-1
d_call: TRBD1
v_call: TRBV14
cdr3_nt: TGTGCCAGCAGCCAATATAAGGGGGCCGGGGACACTGAAGCTTTCTTT
cdr3_aa: CASSQYKGAGDTEAFF

clone_size: few
j_call: TRBJ2-3
d_call: TRBD2
v_call: TRBV4-1
cdr3_nt: TGCGCCAGCAGCCAAGATGGATGGCGGGGGGACTACACAGATACGCAGTATTTT
cdr3_aa: CASSQDGWRGDYTDTQYF